This passage covers 25 T cell receptor beta chains from one sample sequenced in a study of post-analysis software for immune sequencing data. Study findings and constraints: In patients, about 5 TRBV segments were more frequent than in controls, with TRBV5-6, TRBV5-1 and TRBV20-1 among them.

The TCR beta cDNA libraries contained unique molecular identifiers. TCRdb redid the calling of the PCR reads with MiXCR, one entry per CDR3 protein. Here the sample spans around 770,000 distinct CDR3 sequences, roughly 46% being singletons. No antigen has been identified for these receptors. Sequenced: blood. These receptors originate from a girl aged 10-17 years with multiple sclerosis.

This clonotype was counted once. This rearrangement joins TRBV3-1 to TRBJ2-1, with 14 bases lining up with TRBD2. CDR3 length: 17 amino acids. Per germline, CDR1 LGHDT and CDR2 YNNKEL (reference sequence). The V gene end was trimmed by 8 bases and the J gene end by 4 bases; junction bases not matched to a gene: 10. The CDR3 sequence: CASGPGLAGAQYNEQFF. In DNA form, the CDR3 reads TGTGCCAGCGGCCCGGGACTAGCGGGAGCACAGTACAATGAGCAGTTCTTC.

This clonotype was counted only a few times. The chain uses TRBV12-3 or TRBV12-4 and TRBJ2-3; D not certain. Trimming left V 3 bases short and J 3 bases short, with 13 bases between. The CDR3 sequence is 15 residues long. For the CDR3, the DNA is TGTGCCAGCAGTTTCCTTCAGGTCAGGACAGATACGCAGTATTTT. Translation: CASSFLQVRTDTQYF.

The chain employs TRBV29-1 and TRBJ2-7, with D possibly being TRBD1 (6 bases). CDR3 length: 14 amino acids. Germline V gives CDR1 SQVTM, CDR2 ANQGSEA. Trimming left V 4 bases short and J 3 bases short, with 16 bases between. The CDR3 coding sequence is TGCAGCGTTGCCCTCGACAGGACGATCTACGAGCAGTACTTC. It encodes CSVALDRTIYEQYF.

About this clonotype: Mismatch with germline at one junction end may stem from a read error. V usage is TRBV7-8 and J usage is TRBJ1-4; D remains unclear. Germline CDR1 and CDR2: SGHVS and FQNEAQ. This CDR3 is built from 14 residues. CDR3 amino acids: CASSRTVANEKRFF. CDR3 nucleotide sequence: TGTGCCAGCAGTCGAACAGTCGCTAATGAAAAACGGTTTTTT.

The V gene is TRBV4-3, the J gene TRBJ2-1; D is undetermined. The CDR3 is 15 residues long. The germline V gene has CDR1 LGHNA and CDR2 YSLEER. V was shortened by 1 base and J by 4 bases, with 11 bases between the two germline ends. CDR3 residues: CASSQAIGLYNEQFF. The DNA of the CDR3 is TGCGCCAGCAGCCAAGCGATAGGATTATACAATGAGCAGTTCTTC.

The rearrangement uses TRBV20-1 and TRBJ2-7; TRBD1 is a possible D gene (5 bases). Germline V gives CDR1 DFQATT, CDR2 SNEGSKA (reference sequence). Trimming took 2 bases from V and 0 from J, leaving 11 bases between them. The CDR3 runs to 14 residues. The CDR3 DNA reads TGCAGTGCTAGAAGGGGCACCGTCTCCTACGAGCAGTACTTC. This codes for CSARRGTVSYEQYF.

This rearrangement joins TRBV10-3 to TRBJ2-1, with D unclear. The germline V and J ends were trimmed by 7 bases and 6 bases, with 13 bases remaining between them. The CDR3 is 13 residues long. Germline CDR1 reads ENHRY; CDR2 reads SYGVKD. The CDR3 nucleotides are TGTGCCATCACTCTGGATGAGGCCAATGAGCAGTTCTTC. This translates into CAITLDEANEQFF.

About this clonotype itself: At one end, the junction sequence differs from germline, possibly due to a read error. V is TRBV12-3 or TRBV12-4 and J is TRBJ2-3; a possible D gene is TRBD1 (5 bases). The CDR3 runs to 13 residues. The CDR3 sequence: CASIRDSIDTQYF. The CDR3 DNA reads as TGTGCCAGCATCAGGGATAGCATAGATACGCAGTATTTT.

The V and J genes are TRBV12-3 or TRBV12-4 and TRBJ2-3, with 11 bases identical to TRBD2. V gave up 7 bases and J gave up 3 bases; unmatched junction bases: 3. The CDR3 is 14 amino acids. The CDR3 region has the DNA TGTGCCAGCACGGTAGCGGGAGGGACAGATACGCAGTATTTT. Amino acids: CASTVAGGTDTQYF.

The chain uses TRBV20-1 and TRBJ2-7, with TRBD2 matching over 12 bases. The CDR3 contains 16 residues. The ends lost 3 bases at V and 2 bases at J; junction bases unmatched: 8. Germline CDR1 is DFQATT and CDR2 is SNEGSKA (reference sequence). The CDR3 nucleotides read TGCAGTGCTAGCCCGGGACTAGCGGGTCCAACCTACGAGCAGTACTTC. The encoded protein is CSASPGLAGPTYEQYF.

There are a few counts of this clonotype. The rearrangement links TRBV29-1 to TRBJ2-1; no definite D call. V dropped 4 bases and J dropped 9 bases, with 19 bases sitting between them. Germline CDR1 SQVTM, CDR2 ANQGSEA. CDR3 length: 14 residues. The CDR3, as DNA: TGCAGCGTTGGGGCAGCCACGTATGATGGTGAGCAGTTCTTC. Amino acids: CSVGAATYDGEQFF.

This clonotype was counted only a few times. This chain joins TRBV29-1 and TRBJ1-4; no firm D call. This CDR3 contains 15 residues. Germline V gives CDR1 SQVTM, CDR2 ANQGSEA. V was pared by 4 bases and J by 0 bases, with 12 bases between. The CDR3 coding sequence is TGCAGCGTTGCTGAGGACGGTACAACTAATGAAAAACTGTTTTTT. It encodes CSVAEDGTTNEKLFF.

CDR3 residues: CASSVYGTSVNGAHNEQFF. CDR3 bases: TGTGCCAGCAGCGTATATGGGACTAGCGTTAATGGGGCACACAATGAGCAGTTCTTC. The chain is built from TRBV9 and TRBJ2-1; TRBD2 matches at 10 bases. Germline-derived CDR1 and CDR2 are SGDLS and YYNGEE. V lost 1 base, J lost 5 bases, and 15 bases stayed unmatched. The length of the CDR3 is 19 residues.

This clonotype was counted only a few times. V usage is TRBV12-3 or TRBV12-4 and J usage is TRBJ1-1; possibly TRBD1 for D (5 bases). The CDR3 runs 14 residues. Trimming left V 6 bases short and J 3 bases short, with 14 bases between. Here the CDR3 DNA reads TGTGCCAGCAGCCCGTTTCGAGGGGACACTGAAGCTTTCTTT. Translated, it gives CASSPFRGDTEAFF.

There are a few counts of this clonotype. The rearrangement links TRBV25-1 to TRBJ2-1; D is perhaps TRBD1 or TRBD2 (5 bases each). The germline V gene encodes CDR1 MGHDK and CDR2 SYGVNS. The germline V and J ends were trimmed by 8 bases and 3 bases, with 11 bases remaining between them. The CDR3 runs 13 residues. CDR3 in amino acids: CASLGTGYNEQFF. The DNA of the CDR3 is TGTGCCAGCCTCGGGACCGGCTACAATGAGCAGTTCTTC. The complete variable domain, with remaining parts taken from reference TRBV25-1 and TRBJ2-1, reads EADIYQTPRYLVIGTGKKITLECSQTMGHDKMYWYQQDPGMELHLIHYSYGVNSTEKGDLSSESTVSRIRTEHFPLTLESARPSHTSQYLCASLGTGYNEQFFGPGTRLTVL.

J is TRBJ2-3 and V is TRBV6-5; the D gene could be TRBD1 or TRBD2 (6 bases each). Trimming removed 7 bases at V and 7 bases at J, with 12 bases between. The CDR3 has 12 amino acids. Per the germline V gene, CDR1 is MNHEY and CDR2 is SVGAGI. The CDR3 here is CASKKGGYTQYF. As DNA, the CDR3 is TGTGCCAGCAAAAAGGGGGGTTATACGCAGTATTTT.

This chain joins TRBV7-9 and TRBJ2-5; 11 bases are a match to TRBD1. The CDR3 runs to 16 residues. The germline V gene has CDR1 SEHNR and CDR2 FQNEAQ (reference sequence). Unmatched junction bases numbered 6, after V lost 5 bases and J lost 1 base. The CDR3 loop reads CASSHRDRGFQETQYF. CDR3 DNA: TGTGCCAGCAGCCACCGGGACAGGGGGTTCCAAGAGACCCAGTACTTC.

This chain joins TRBV20-1 and TRBJ2-5, with 9 bases lining up with TRBD2. Matching the DNA end better, TRBJ2-7 makes the J call doubtful. Germline assignment: CDR1 DFQATT and CDR2 SNEGSKA (reference sequence). The CDR3 runs to 16 residues. CDR3 loop: CSARGVASGVTYEQYF. The CDR3 nucleotides read TGCAGTGCTAGAGGGGTTGCTAGCGGGGTTACCTACGAGCAGTACTTC.

This clonotype came up once. The chain employs TRBV7-3 and TRBJ2-1; no clear D. Trimming removed 5 bases at V and 9 bases at J, with 23 bases between. Germline V lookup: CDR1 SGHTA, CDR2 FQGTGA. The CDR3 extends over 16 amino acids. The CDR3 loop reads CASSPLPTKDRGEQFF. In DNA form, the CDR3 reads TGTGCCAGCAGCCCCCTCCCAACGAAAGATCGTGGTGAGCAGTTCTTC. Filled out from reference TRBV7-3 and TRBJ2-1, the complete variable domain reads GAGVSQTPSNKVTEKGKYVELRCDPISGHTALYWYRQSLGQGPEFLIYFQGTGAADDSGLPNDRFFAVRPEGSVSTLKIQRTERGDSAVYLCASSPLPTKDRGEQFFGPGTRLTVL.

The chain joins TRBV12-3 or TRBV12-4 to TRBJ2-5, with 8 bases aligning to TRBD1. This CDR3 is 14 amino acids long. J was trimmed by 5 bases and V by 5 bases; bases with no gene match: 7. CDR3 DNA: TGTGCCAGCAGTACGACGACAGGGGAGGAGACCCAGTACTTC. As protein: CASSTTTGEETQYF.

The rearrangement links TRBV7-9 to TRBJ1-2; 10 nucleotides line up with TRBD1. V shed 3 bases and J 6 bases; nucleotides not matched to a gene: 4. CDR1 and CDR2 from the germline V gene are SEHNR and FQNEAQ (reference sequence). The CDR3 runs 14 residues. CDR3 nucleotide sequence: TGTGCCAGCAGCTTCCGGGACAGGGGTCATGGCTACACCTTC. Its protein product is CASSFRDRGHGYTF.

The chain employs TRBV7-2 and TRBJ2-5; D remains unclear. Per germline, CDR1 SGHTA and CDR2 FQGNSA. This CDR3 comprises 15 residues. V was pared by 5 bases and J by 5 bases, with 18 bases between. The CDR3 here is CASSPDLGRWETQYF. Written as DNA, the CDR3 is TGTGCCAGCAGCCCGGACCTAGGACGGTGGGAGACCCAGTACTTC.

With respect to this clonotype: This clone may be a read error of a much larger clone one base away. The chain couples TRBV5-1 to TRBJ2-1; TRBD2 matches 13 bases. This CDR3 has 16 residues. V gave up 5 bases and J gave up 8 bases; unmatched junction bases: 10. Looked up from germline, CDR1 is SGHRS and CDR2 is YFSETQ. CDR3 bases: TGCGCCAGCAGTCCCGGGACTAGCGGGAAGTCTGATGAGCAGTTCTTC. Encoded protein: CASSPGTSGKSDEQFF.

V usage is TRBV20-1 and J usage is TRBJ2-3; 8 bases align to TRBD2. Germline V gives CDR1 DFQATT, CDR2 SNEGSKA (reference sequence). The CDR3 covers 15 residues. Trimming took 4 bases from V and 0 from J; bases not matched to a gene: 6. The CDR3 region is CSATAGTSSTDTQYF. The CDR3 DNA sequence: TGCAGTGCTACGGCCGGGACTAGTAGCACAGATACGCAGTATTTT.

This clonotype has more than one count but fewer than ten. The gene calls are TRBV27 and TRBJ2-5; 7 nucleotides align to TRBD2. Germline V lookup: CDR1 MNHEY, CDR2 SMNVEV (reference sequence). The CDR3 extends over 13 amino acids. Losses at the gene ends were 4 bases for V and 11 bases for J; bases not matched to a gene: 10. CDR3 residues: CASSSTAAGEQYF. For the CDR3, the DNA is TGTGCCAGCAGTTCGACAGCGGCGGGGGAGCAGTACTTC.